This T cell receptor beta chain was sequenced during a study of CD8 T cells in ankylosing spondylitis. This clonotype has a handful of counts. Its target is unknown. General study points: A TCR beta motif made of several highly homologous variants seemed typical of ankylosing spondylitis blood.

The CDR3 spans 16 residues. Per germline, CDR1 ENHRY and CDR2 SYGVKD. The V end lost 2 bases, the J end lost 0 bases, and 14 bases lay between the germline ends. TCRdb reanalysed the 5' RACE reads using MiXCR and keeps one entry per CDR3 protein. Of 100,000 or so distinct CDR3 sequences in the sample, roughly 10% are singletons; the top ten hold over 25%. This chain connects TRBV10-3 to TRBJ2-7; possibly TRBD2 for D (6 bases). Sequenced sample: blood, either unsorted or a sorted T cell fraction (not recorded which). The sequence was obtained from a male donor with ankylosing spondylitis. CDR3 protein: CAISEVGSGYSYEQYF. The CDR3 DNA reads TGTGCCATCAGTGAGGTCGGTAGCGGATACTCCTACGAGCAGTACTTC.